The clone carrying this TCR beta chain was picked up a small number of times. Sequenced by immunoSEQ multiplex PCR; TCRdb stores in-frame clones only, minus some. Of roughly 90,000 clones in the sample, almost 90% were seen once. The data are from a study of blood T cell repertoires in COVID-19. Study as a whole: Samples came from the United States, Italy and Spain, spanning acute and convalescent COVID-19. PBMCs, B-cell-depleted T cells, or T cells provided the cDNA or gDNA that made up the material.

The germline V gene encodes CDR1 SNHLY and CDR2 FYNNEI. The V gene lost 4 bases and the J gene lost 10 bases, with 14 bases spanning the gap. The CDR3 runs 14 residues. The V gene is TRBV2, the J gene TRBJ1-6; the D gene is possibly TRBD1 (5 bases). The origin of this receptor is a human donor with active COVID-19. The donor label of this sample is uncertain. Sequenced sample: peripheral blood. The CDR3 sequence: CASSGQGSVSPLHF. The CDR3 nucleotides read TGTGCCAGCAGTGGGCAGGGATCGGTATCACCCCTCCACTTT.